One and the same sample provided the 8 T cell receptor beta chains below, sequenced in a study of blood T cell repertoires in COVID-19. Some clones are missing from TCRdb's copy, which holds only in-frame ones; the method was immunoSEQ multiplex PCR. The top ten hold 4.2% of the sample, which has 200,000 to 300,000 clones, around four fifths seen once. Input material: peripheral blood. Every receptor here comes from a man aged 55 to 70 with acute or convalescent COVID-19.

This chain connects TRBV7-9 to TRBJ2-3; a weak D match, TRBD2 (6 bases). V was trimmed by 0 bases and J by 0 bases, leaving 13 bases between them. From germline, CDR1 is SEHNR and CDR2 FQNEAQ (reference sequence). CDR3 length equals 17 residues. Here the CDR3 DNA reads TGTGCCAGCAGCTTAGCGGGGGGACCCTTTAGCACAGATACGCAGTATTTT. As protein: CASSLAGGPFSTDTQYF.

Here the CDR3 DNA reads TGTGCCAGCAGTTCTATTCTACCGAGTTATCTCACAGATACGCAGTATTTT. Protein: CASSSILPSYLTDTQYF. The chain couples TRBV28 to TRBJ2-3; D remains unclear. Germline V lookup: CDR1 MDHEN, CDR2 SYDVKM. V was trimmed by 4 bases and J by 2 bases, leaving 19 bases between them. The CDR3 is made up of 17 amino acids.

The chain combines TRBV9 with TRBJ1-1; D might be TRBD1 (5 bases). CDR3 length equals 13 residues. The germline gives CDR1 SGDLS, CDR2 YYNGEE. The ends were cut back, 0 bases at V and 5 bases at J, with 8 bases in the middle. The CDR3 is CASSVGGKTEAFF. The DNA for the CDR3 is TGTGCCAGCAGCGTAGGGGGCAAGACTGAAGCTTTCTTT. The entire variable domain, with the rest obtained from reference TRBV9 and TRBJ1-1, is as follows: DSGVTQTPKHLITATGQRVTLRCSPRSGDLSVYWYQQSLDQGLQFLIQYYNGEERAKGNILERFSAQQFPDLHSELNLSSLELGDSALYFCASSVGGKTEAFFGQGTRLTVV.

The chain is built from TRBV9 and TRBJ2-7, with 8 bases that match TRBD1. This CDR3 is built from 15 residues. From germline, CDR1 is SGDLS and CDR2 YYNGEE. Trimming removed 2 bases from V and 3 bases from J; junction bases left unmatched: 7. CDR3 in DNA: TGTGCCAGCAGCGTCGCCGGGACAGGCAACTACGAGCAGTACTTC. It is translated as CASSVAGTGNYEQYF.

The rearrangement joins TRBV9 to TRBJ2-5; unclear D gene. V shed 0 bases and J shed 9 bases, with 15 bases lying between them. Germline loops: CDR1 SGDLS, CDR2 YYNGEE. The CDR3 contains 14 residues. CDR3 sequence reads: CASSVGTPRRAQYF. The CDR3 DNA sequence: TGTGCCAGCAGCGTAGGAACCCCTCGGAGAGCCCAGTACTTC. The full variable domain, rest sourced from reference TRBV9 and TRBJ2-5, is DSGVTQTPKHLITATGQRVTLRCSPRSGDLSVYWYQQSLDQGLQFLIQYYNGEERAKGNILERFSAQQFPDLHSELNLSSLELGDSALYFCASSVGTPRRAQYFGPGTRLLVL.

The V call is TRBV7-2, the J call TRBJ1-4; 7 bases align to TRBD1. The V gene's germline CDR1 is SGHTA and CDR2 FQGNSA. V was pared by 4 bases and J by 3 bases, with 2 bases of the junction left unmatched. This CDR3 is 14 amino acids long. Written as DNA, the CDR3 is TGTGCCAGCAGCTCAGGGGGTTCTAATGAAAAACTGTTTTTT. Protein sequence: CASSSGGSNEKLFF.

The CDR3 DNA sequence: TGCGCCAGCAGCTCCGGCCGGGGGACTGCCTCCTACAATGAGCAGTTCTTC. It is translated as CASSSGRGTASYNEQFF. The chain links TRBV5-1 to TRBJ2-1, with D tentatively TRBD2 (6 bases). V was clipped by 3 bases and J by 0 bases, with 16 bases between them. This CDR3 region has 17 residues. Germline CDR1 and CDR2: SGHRS and YFSETQ. The entire variable domain, with the rest obtained from reference TRBV5-1 and TRBJ2-1, is as follows: KAGVTQTPRYLIKTRGQQVTLSCSPISGHRSVSWYQQTPGQGLQFLFEYFSETQRNKGNFPGRFSGRQFSNSRSEMNVSTLELGDSALYLCASSSGRGTASYNEQFFGPGTRLTVL.

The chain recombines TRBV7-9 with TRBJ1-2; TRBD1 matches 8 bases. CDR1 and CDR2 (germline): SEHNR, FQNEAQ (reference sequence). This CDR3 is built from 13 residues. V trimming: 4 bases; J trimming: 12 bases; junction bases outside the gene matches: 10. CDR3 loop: CASSSTSTGGDTF. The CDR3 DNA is TGTGCCAGCAGCTCGACAAGCACAGGGGGGGACACCTTC.